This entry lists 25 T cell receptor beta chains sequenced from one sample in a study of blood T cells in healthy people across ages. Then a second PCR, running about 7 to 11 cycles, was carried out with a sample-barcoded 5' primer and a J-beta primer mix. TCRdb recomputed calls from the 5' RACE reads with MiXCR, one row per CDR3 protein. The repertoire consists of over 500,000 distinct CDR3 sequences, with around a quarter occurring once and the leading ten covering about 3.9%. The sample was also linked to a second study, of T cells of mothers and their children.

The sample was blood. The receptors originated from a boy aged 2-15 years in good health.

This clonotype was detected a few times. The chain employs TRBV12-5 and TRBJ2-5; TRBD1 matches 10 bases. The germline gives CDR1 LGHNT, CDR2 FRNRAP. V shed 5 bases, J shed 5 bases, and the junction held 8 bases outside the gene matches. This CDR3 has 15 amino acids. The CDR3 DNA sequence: TGTGCTAGTGGTGGAACGGACAGGGGGTCGGAGACCCAGTACTTC. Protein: CASGGTDRGSETQYF.

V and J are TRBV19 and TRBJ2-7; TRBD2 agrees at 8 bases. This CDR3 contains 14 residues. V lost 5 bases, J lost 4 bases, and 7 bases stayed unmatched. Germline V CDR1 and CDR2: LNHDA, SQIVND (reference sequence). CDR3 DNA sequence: TGTGCCAGTAGTGCAGCGGGAGACCCGTACGAGCAGTACTTC. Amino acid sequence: CASSAAGDPYEQYF. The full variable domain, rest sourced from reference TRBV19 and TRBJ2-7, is DGGITQSPKYLFRKEGQNVTLSCEQNLNHDAMYWYRQDPGQGLRLIYYSQIVNDFQKGDIAEGYSVSREKKESFPLTVTSAQKNPTAFYLCASSAAGDPYEQYFGPGTRLTVT.

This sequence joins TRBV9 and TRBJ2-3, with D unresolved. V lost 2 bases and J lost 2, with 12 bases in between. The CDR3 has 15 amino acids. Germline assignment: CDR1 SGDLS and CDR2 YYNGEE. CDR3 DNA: TGTGCCAGCAGCGTCCGTCCGACAACCACAGATACGCAGTATTTT. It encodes CASSVRPTTTDTQYF. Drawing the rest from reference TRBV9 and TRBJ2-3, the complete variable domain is DSGVTQTPKHLITATGQRVTLRCSPRSGDLSVYWYQQSLDQGLQFLIQYYNGEERAKGNILERFSAQQFPDLHSELNLSSLELGDSALYFCASSVRPTTTDTQYFGPGTRLTVL.

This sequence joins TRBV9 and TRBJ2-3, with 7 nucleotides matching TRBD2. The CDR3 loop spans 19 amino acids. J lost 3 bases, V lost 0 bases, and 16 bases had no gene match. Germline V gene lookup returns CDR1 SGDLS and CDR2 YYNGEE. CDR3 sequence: CASSVDGGGGREWTDTQYF. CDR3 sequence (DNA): TGTGCCAGCAGCGTAGACGGAGGAGGTGGGCGGGAGTGGACAGATACGCAGTATTTT. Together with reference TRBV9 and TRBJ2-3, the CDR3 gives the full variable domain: DSGVTQTPKHLITATGQRVTLRCSPRSGDLSVYWYQQSLDQGLQFLIQYYNGEERAKGNILERFSAQQFPDLHSELNLSSLELGDSALYFCASSVDGGGGREWTDTQYFGPGTRLTVL.

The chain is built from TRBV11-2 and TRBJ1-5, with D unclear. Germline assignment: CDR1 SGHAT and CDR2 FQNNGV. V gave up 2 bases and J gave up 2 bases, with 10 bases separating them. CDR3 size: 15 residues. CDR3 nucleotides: TGTGCCAGCAGCTTAAATGCGGGAGGCAATCAGCCCCAGCATTTT. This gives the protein CASSLNAGGNQPQHF.

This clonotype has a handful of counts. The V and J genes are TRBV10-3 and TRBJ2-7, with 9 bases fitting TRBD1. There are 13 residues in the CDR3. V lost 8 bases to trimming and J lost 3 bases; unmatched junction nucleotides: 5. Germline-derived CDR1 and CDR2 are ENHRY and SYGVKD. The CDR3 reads CAIARDRVYEQYF. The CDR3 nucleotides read TGTGCCATCGCCCGGGACAGGGTCTACGAGCAGTACTTC.

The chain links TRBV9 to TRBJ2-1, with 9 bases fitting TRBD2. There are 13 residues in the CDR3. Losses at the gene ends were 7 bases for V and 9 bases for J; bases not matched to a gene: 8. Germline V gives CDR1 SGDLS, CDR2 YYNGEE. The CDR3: CASSLAGMGEQFF. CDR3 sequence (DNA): TGTGCCAGCTCTCTAGCGGGAATGGGTGAGCAGTTCTTC.

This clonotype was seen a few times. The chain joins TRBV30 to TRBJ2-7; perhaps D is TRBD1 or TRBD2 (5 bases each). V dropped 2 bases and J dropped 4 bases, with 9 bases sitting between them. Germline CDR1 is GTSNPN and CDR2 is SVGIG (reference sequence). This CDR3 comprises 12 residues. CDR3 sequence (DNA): TGTGCCTGGAGTATCAGGGAGTACGAGCAGTACTTC. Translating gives CAWSIREYEQYF.

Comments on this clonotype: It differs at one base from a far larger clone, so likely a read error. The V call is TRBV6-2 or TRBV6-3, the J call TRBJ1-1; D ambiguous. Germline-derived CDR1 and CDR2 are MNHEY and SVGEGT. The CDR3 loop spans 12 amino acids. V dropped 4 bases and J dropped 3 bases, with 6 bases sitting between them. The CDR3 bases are TGTGCCAGCAGTTCCGGGGACACTGAAGCTTTCTTT. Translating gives CASSSGDTEAFF.

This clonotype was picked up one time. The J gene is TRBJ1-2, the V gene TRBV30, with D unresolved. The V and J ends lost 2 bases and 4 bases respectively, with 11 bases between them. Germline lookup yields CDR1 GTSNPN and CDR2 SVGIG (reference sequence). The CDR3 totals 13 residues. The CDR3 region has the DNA TGTGCCTGGAGTAGAGGCACGATCTATGGCTACACCTTC. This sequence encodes CAWSRGTIYGYTF.

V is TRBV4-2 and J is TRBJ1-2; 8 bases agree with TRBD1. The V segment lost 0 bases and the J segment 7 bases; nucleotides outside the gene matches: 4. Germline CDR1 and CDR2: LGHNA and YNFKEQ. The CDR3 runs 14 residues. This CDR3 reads CASSQDPGGLGYTF. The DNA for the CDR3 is TGTGCCAGCAGCCAAGATCCAGGGGGCCTTGGCTACACCTTC.

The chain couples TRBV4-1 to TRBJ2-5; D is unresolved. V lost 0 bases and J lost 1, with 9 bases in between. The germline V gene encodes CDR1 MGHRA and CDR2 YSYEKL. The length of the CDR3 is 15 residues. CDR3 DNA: TGCGCCAGCAGCCAAGATGGACGGCTCCAAGAGACCCAGTACTTC. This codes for CASSQDGRLQETQYF.

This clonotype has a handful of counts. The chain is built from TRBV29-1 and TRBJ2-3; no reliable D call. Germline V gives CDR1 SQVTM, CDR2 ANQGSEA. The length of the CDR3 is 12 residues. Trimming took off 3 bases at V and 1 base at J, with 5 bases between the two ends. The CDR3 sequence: CSVDMGTDTQYF. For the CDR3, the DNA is TGCAGCGTTGACATGGGCACAGATACGCAGTATTTT.

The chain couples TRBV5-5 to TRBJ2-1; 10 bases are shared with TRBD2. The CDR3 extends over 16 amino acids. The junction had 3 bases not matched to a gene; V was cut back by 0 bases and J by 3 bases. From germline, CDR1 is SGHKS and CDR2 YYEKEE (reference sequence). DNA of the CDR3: TGTGCCAGCAGCTTGGGAGCGGGGGGGCTCTACAATGAGCAGTTCTTC. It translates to CASSLGAGGLYNEQFF.

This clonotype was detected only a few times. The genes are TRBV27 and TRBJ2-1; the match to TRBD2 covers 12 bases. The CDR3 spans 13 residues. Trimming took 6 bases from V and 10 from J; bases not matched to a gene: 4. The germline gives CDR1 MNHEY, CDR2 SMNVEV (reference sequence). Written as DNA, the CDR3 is TGTGCCAGCAGAACCGGACTAGCGGGAGAGCAGTTCTTC. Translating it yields CASRTGLAGEQFF.

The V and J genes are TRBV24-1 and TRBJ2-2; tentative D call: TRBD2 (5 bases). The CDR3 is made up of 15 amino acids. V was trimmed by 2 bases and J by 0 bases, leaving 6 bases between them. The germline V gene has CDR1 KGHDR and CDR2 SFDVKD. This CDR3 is CATSDSSPNTGELFF. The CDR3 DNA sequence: TGTGCCACCAGTGATTCTAGCCCGAACACCGGGGAGCTGTTTTTT.

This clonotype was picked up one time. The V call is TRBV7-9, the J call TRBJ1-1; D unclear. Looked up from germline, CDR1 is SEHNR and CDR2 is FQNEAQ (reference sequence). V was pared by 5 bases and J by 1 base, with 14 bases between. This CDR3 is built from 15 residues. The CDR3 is CASSARYRPNTEAFF. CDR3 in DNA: TGTGCCAGCAGCGCCCGGTACCGCCCGAACACTGAAGCTTTCTTT.

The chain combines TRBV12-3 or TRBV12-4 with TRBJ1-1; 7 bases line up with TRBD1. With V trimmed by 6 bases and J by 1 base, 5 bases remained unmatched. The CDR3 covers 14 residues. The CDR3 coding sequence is TGTGCCAGCAGGTCCGGGACAGAGAACACTGAAGCTTTCTTT. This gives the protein CASRSGTENTEAFF.

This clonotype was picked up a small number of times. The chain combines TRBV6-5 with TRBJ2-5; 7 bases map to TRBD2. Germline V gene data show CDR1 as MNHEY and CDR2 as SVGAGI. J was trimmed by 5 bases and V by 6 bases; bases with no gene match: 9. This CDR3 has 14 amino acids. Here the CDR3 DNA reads TGTGCCAGCAGCTCGCCCGCGGGAGAGGAGACCCAGTACTTC. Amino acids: CASSSPAGEETQYF.

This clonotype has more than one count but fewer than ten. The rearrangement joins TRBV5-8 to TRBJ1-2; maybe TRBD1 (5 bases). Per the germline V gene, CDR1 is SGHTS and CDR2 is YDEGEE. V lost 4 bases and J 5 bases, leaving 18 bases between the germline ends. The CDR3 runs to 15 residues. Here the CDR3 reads CASSAEWAGSYGYTF. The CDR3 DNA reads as TGTGCCAGCAGCGCAGAATGGGCAGGGTCATATGGCTACACCTTC.

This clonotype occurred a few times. The CDR3 protein is CASSRGQGRAYEQYF. CDR3 in DNA: TGTGCCAGCAGCCGAGGACAGGGGAGAGCCTACGAGCAGTACTTC. The chain combines TRBV7-7 with TRBJ2-7; 9 bases map to TRBD1. The CDR3 loop spans 15 amino acids. The J segment lost 2 bases and the V segment lost 5 bases, leaving 7 bases of the junction unmatched. Germline assignment: CDR1 SSHAT and CDR2 FNYEAQ (reference sequence).

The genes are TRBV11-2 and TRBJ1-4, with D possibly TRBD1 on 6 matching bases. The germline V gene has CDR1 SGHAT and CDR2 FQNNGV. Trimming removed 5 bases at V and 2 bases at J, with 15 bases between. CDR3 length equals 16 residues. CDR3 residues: CASSQITGSTNEKLFF. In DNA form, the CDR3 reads TGTGCCAGCAGCCAAATCACAGGGTCGACTAATGAAAAACTGTTTTTT.

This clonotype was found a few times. CDR3 in amino acids: CASSLIGQGYNSPLHF. CDR3 bases: TGTGCCAGCAGTTTAATAGGACAGGGGTATAATTCACCCCTCCACTTT. The chain links TRBV27 to TRBJ1-6; TRBD1 agrees at 9 bases. CDR1 is MNHEY and CDR2 is SMNVEV in the germline V gene (reference sequence). CDR3 length equals 16 residues. The ends lost 2 bases at V and 4 bases at J; junction bases unmatched: 3.

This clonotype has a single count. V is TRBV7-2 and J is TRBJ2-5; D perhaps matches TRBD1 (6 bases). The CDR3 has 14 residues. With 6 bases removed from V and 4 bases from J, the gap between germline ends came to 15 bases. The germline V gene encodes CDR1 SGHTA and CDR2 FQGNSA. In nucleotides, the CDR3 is TGTGCCAGCAGTCGGGACATCCGGACAGAGACCCAGTACTTC. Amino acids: CASSRDIRTETQYF.

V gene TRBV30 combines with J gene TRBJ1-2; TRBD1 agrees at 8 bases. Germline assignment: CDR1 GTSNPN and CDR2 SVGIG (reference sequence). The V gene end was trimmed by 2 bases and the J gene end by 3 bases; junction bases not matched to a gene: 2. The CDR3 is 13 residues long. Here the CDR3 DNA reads TGTGCCTGGAGTCAACAGGGGGACTATGGCTACACCTTC. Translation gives CAWSQQGDYGYTF.